Listed below are T cell receptor beta chains from one sample, sequenced in a study of blood T cell repertoires in COVID-19. The data were produced by immunoSEQ multiplex PCR, yet TCRdb's version contains in-frame clones alone and is incomplete. The profile covers 400,000 to 450,000 clones, with 80% to 90% appearing a single time and 1% to 1.3% taken by the ten largest. Source material: PBMCs or T cells enriched from blood (not recorded which). Every receptor here comes from a man aged 30 to 39 who had recovered from COVID-19. The CDR3 runs from the conserved cysteine through the conserved F or W. D genes are given only for firm matches. Size tells how often a clone was seen (once, few, many) or the class of an expanded clone, and some rows leave it out.

j_call d_call clone_size v_call cdr3_aa cdr3_nt
TRBJ1-1 . . TRBV5-1 CASSRTGPTEAFF TGCGCCAGCAGCCGTACAGGGCCCACTGAAGCTTTCTTT
TRBJ1-2 . . TRBV7-9 CASSPPMGPKGNYGYTF TGTGCCAGCAGCCCCCCGATGGGGCCTAAAGGGAACTATGGCTACACCTTC
TRBJ2-4 . . TRBV9 CASSVAPGSLAKNIQYF TGTGCCAGCAGCGTAGCTCCGGGGTCACTAGCCAAAAACATTCAGTACTTC
TRBJ2-7 . . TRBV3-1/TRBV3-2 CASSREYEQYF TGTGCCAGCAGCAGGGAGTACGAGCAGTACTTC
TRBJ2-1 TRBD2 . TRBV4-2 CASSPWTSGKYNEQFF TGTGCCAGCAGCCCTTGGACTAGCGGGAAATACAATGAGCAGTTCTTC
TRBJ1-1 . . TRBV11-2 CASSFRETPLNTEAFF TGTGCCAGCTCGTTTAGAGAGACACCTTTGAACACTGAAGCTTTCTTT
TRBJ2-7 TRBD1 . TRBV18 CASSPGQGTSYEQYF TGTGCCAGCTCACCGGGACAGGGTACCTCCTACGAGCAGTACTTC
TRBJ2-1 TRBD2 . TRBV29-1 CSESPGLALFDEQFF TGCAGCGAATCACCGGGACTAGCTCTGTTCGATGAGCAGTTCTTC
TRBJ2-1 . . TRBV29-1 CSVESVERTSYNEQFF TGCAGCGTTGAGTCTGTTGAGCGGACCTCCTACAATGAGCAGTTCTTC
TRBJ2-2 . . TRBV5-1 CASSLQDTGELFF TGCGCCAGCAGCTTGCAGGACACCGGGGAGCTGTTTTTT
TRBJ1-2 . once TRBV12-5 CASGTTKGLYGYTF TGTGCTAGTGGTACCACCAAGGGGCTCTATGGCTACACCTTC
TRBJ2-1 TRBD2 . TRBV5-1 CASSTRGLAEGGGLF TGCGCCAGCAGCACCAGGGGACTAGCGGAAGGGGGAGGGCTCTTC
TRBJ2-1 . few TRBV19 CASTDRYNEQFF TGTGCCAGTACCGACAGGTACAATGAGCAGTTCTTC
TRBJ2-7 TRBD1 . TRBV6-6 CASRKGTGTYEQYF TGTGCCAGCAGAAAAGGGACAGGGACCTACGAGCAGTACTTC
TRBJ1-2 . . TRBV28 CATHRVGGYTF TGTGCCACCCACAGGGTCGGGGGCTACACCTTC
TRBJ2-1 TRBD2 . TRBV7-9 CASSPLAGGSDEQFF TGTGCCAGCAGCCCGCTAGCGGGAGGGTCGGATGAGCAGTTCTTC
TRBJ1-1 . . TRBV28 CASSLNRQTEAFF TGTGCCAGCAGCCTAAACAGGCAAACTGAAGCTTTCTTT
TRBJ1-1 TRBD1 . TRBV7-9 CASSTPSTGVNIEAFF TGTGCCAGCAGCACCCCGTCGACAGGGGTTAACATTGAAGCTTTCTTT
TRBJ2-1 TRBD1 . TRBV6-2/TRBV6-3 CASSFRTGSYNEQFF TGTGCCAGCAGTTTTCGGACAGGCTCCTACAATGAGCAGTTCTTC
TRBJ1-1 TRBD1 . TRBV13 CASSRHGTGWLTEAFF TGTGCCAGCAGCCGACATGGGACAGGGTGGCTCACTGAAGCTTTCTTT
TRBJ2-4 . . TRBV19 CANTTGTPVDIQYF TGTGCCAATACCACCGGGACACCGGTGGACATTCAGTACTTC
TRBJ2-7 . . TRBV5-1 CASSSGTTYEQYF TGCGCCAGCAGCTCCGGGACAACCTACGAGCAGTACTTC
TRBJ2-7 TRBD1 . TRBV12-5 CASGLVVTGQHEQYF TGTGCTAGTGGTTTGGTGGTGACAGGGCAGCACGAGCAGTACTTC
TRBJ2-1 . . TRBV27 CASVPTGTSSYNEQFF TGTGCCAGCGTCCCCACAGGTACCAGCTCCTACAATGAGCAGTTCTTC
TRBJ1-1 . . TRBV27 CASSSIGGQFVAFF TGTGCCAGCAGTTCCATTGGCGGACAGTTTGTGGCTTTCTTT
TRBJ2-7 . . TRBV24-1 CATSDSTGFEQYF TGTGCCACCAGTGATTCAACAGGGTTCGAGCAGTACTTC
TRBJ1-1 . . TRBV30 CAWGPGTGNTEAFF TGTGCCTGGGGACCCGGAACAGGGAACACTGAAGCTTTCTTT
TRBJ2-7 TRBD1 . TRBV2 CASRETGGYEQYF TGTGCCAGCAGGGAGACAGGGGGTTACGAGCAGTACTTC
TRBJ2-5 TRBD2 . TRBV28 CASNNPSGQETQYF TGTGCCAGCAATAACCCTAGCGGCCAAGAGACCCAGTACTTC
TRBJ2-1 TRBD2 . TRBV5-6 CASDLAGGLGQFF TGTGCCAGCGACCTAGCGGGAGGCCTCGGCCAGTTCTTC
TRBJ1-5 . . TRBV2 CASRRDGDHQPQHF TGTGCCAGCAGGAGGGATGGTGACCATCAGCCCCAGCATTTT
TRBJ2-2 . . TRBV9 CASSVEGGRDTGELFF TGTGCCAGCAGCGTAGAAGGGGGGAGGGACACCGGGGAGCTGTTTTTT
TRBJ1-2 TRBD1 few TRBV24-1 CATSGERKGQGDCGYTF TGTGCCACCAGTGGGGAGCGGAAGGGTCAGGGGGATTGTGGCTACACCTTC
TRBJ1-1 . . TRBV27 CASSSADSGEAFF TGTGCCAGCAGTTCCGCCGACAGTGGTGAAGCTTTCTTT
TRBJ1-6 . . TRBV21-1 CASSKGQYNSPLHF TGTGCCAGCAGCAAGGGACAGTATAATTCACCCCTCCACTTT
TRBJ2-3 TRBD2 . TRBV9 CASSHNPSGRAASTDTQYF TGTGCCAGCAGCCACAACCCTAGCGGGAGGGCCGCTAGCACAGATACGCAGTATTTT
TRBJ1-5 . once TRBV28 CASSFHDRRYQPQHF TGTGCCAGCAGTTTCCATGACAGGAGATATCAGCCCCAGCATTTT
TRBJ2-1 . . TRBV3-1/TRBV3-2 CASSQRATYNEQFF TGTGCCAGCAGCCAGCGGGCAACTTACAATGAGCAGTTCTTC
TRBJ1-4 TRBD1 once TRBV7-9 CASSIGQGTDEKLFF TGTGCCAGCAGCATTGGACAGGGGACCGATGAAAAACTGTTTTTT
TRBJ1-1 . once TRBV27 CASSYGGLHTEAFF TGTGCCAGCAGTTATGGGGGCTTACACACTGAAGCTTTCTTT
TRBJ1-2 TRBD1 . TRBV12-3/TRBV12-4 CASRQGNYGYTF TGTGCCAGCAGACAGGGGAACTATGGCTACACCTTC